Listed here are 23 T cell receptor beta chains from one sample, sequenced in a study of T cell responses to AZD1222 COVID-19 vaccine. Clones were sequenced by immunoSEQ multiplex PCR, and TCRdb holds only the in-frame ones, with some missing. The sample has around 100,000 clones, about nine tenths seen once. The sequencing here drew on peripheral blood, taken on day 0 of AZD1222 vaccination. Every receptor here comes from an adult in good health.

In nucleotides, the CDR3 is TGTGCCAGCAGCCCTATTGCGGGTCAAGAGACCCAGTACTTC. It yields the protein CASSPIAGQETQYF. The V and J genes are TRBV11-1 and TRBJ2-5; D possibly corresponds to TRBD2 (5 bases). V shed 5 bases and J shed 2 bases, with 12 bases lying between them. Germline CDR1 is SGHAT and CDR2 is FQDESV (reference sequence). The CDR3 is 14 amino acids. Supplemented by reference TRBV11-1 and TRBJ2-5, the full variable domain reads EAEVAQSPRYKITEKSQAVAFWCDPISGHATLYWYRQILGQGPELLVQFQDESVVDDSQLPKDRFSAERLKGVDSTLKIQPAELGDSAMYLCASSPIAGQETQYFGPGTRLLVL.

The J gene is TRBJ2-1, the V gene TRBV6-5; 11 positions match TRBD2. J lost 8 bases, V lost 7 bases, and 10 bases had no gene match. CDR1 and CDR2 from the germline V gene are MNHEY and SVGAGI. The CDR3 runs to 15 residues. The CDR3 sequence is CASNSGTSGGDEQFF. Here the CDR3 DNA reads TGTGCCAGCAACTCCGGGACTAGCGGCGGCGATGAGCAGTTCTTC.

This rearrangement joins TRBV24-1 to TRBJ1-2; D is unresolved. The CDR3 contains 16 residues. V gave up 3 bases and J gave up 4 bases, with 17 bases separating them. CDR1 is KGHDR and CDR2 is SFDVKD in the germline V gene. CDR3 nucleotides: TGTGCCACCAGTGATGCGGGCGTAGACAAATTCTATGGCTACACCTTC. This gives the protein CATSDAGVDKFYGYTF.

V and J are TRBV27 and TRBJ1-2, with 8 bases matching TRBD1. V lost 3 bases and J lost 6; bases outside the gene matches: 0. In germline, CDR1 is MNHEY, CDR2 SMNVEV (reference sequence). This CDR3 spans 12 amino acids. CDR3 sequence reads: CASSLTGDGYTF. The CDR3 DNA reads as TGTGCCAGCAGTTTGACAGGGGATGGCTACACCTTC.

V usage is TRBV28 and J usage is TRBJ1-1; no clear D. V gave up 8 bases and J gave up 3 bases, with 7 bases separating them. The length of the CDR3 is 11 residues. Germline V gives CDR1 MDHEN, CDR2 SYDVKM. This CDR3 reads CASGVYTEAFF. CDR3 nucleotide sequence: TGTGCCAGCGGGGTCTACACTGAAGCTTTCTTT.

V usage is TRBV15 and J usage is TRBJ2-7; possibly TRBD1 for D (6 bases). The CDR3 is 14 residues long. Trimming took off 0 bases at V and 6 bases at J, with 12 bases between the two ends. Germline assignment: CDR1 LNHNV and CDR2 YYDKDF (reference sequence). This CDR3 reads CATSRDWQGLEQYF. CDR3 in DNA: TGTGCCACCAGCAGAGATTGGCAGGGGCTCGAGCAGTACTTC.

This clone was seen once. The chain combines TRBV7-9 with TRBJ1-2, with 7 bases fitting TRBD1. The CDR3 is made up of 13 amino acids. V trimming: 5 bases; J trimming: 3 bases; junction bases outside the gene matches: 3. The germline CDR1 and CDR2 sequences are SEHNR and FQNEAQ (reference sequence). In DNA, the CDR3 is TGTGCCAGCAGCAGGACAGGAGACTATGGCTACACCTTC. Translated: CASSRTGDYGYTF.

The gene calls are TRBV7-2 and TRBJ2-1; D unclear. V shed 7 bases and J shed 4 bases, with 14 bases lying between them. Germline CDR1 and CDR2: SGHTA and FQGNSA. The length of the CDR3 is 14 residues. CDR3: CASTPELAYNEQFF. The DNA of the CDR3 is TGTGCCAGCACACCGGAACTCGCTTACAATGAGCAGTTCTTC.

The genes are TRBV27 and TRBJ2-3, with a weak D call TRBD2 (7 bases). V was shortened by 0 bases and J by 4 bases, with 14 bases between the two germline ends. CDR1 is MNHEY, CDR2 SMNVEV, per germline (reference sequence). The length of the CDR3 is 16 residues. For the CDR3, the DNA is TGTGCCAGCAGTTTATCCCACGGGGAGGGGGCAGATACGCAGTATTTT. Protein sequence: CASSLSHGEGADTQYF.

V is TRBV6-4 and J is TRBJ2-7, with D maybe TRBD2 (5 bases). In germline, CDR1 is MRHNA, CDR2 SNTAGT. The V end lost 11 bases, the J end lost 3 bases, and 14 bases lay between the germline ends. The CDR3 spans 12 residues. CDR3 region: CASPEGIYEQYF. CDR3 sequence (DNA): TGTGCCTCCCCAGAGGGAATCTACGAGCAGTACTTC.

Only a few counts were recorded for this clone. The chain has TRBV15 and TRBJ2-7; the D is unclear. The ends were cut back, 1 base at V and 3 bases at J, with 10 bases in the middle. This CDR3 has 14 residues. CDR1 is LNHNV, CDR2 YYDKDF, per germline (reference sequence). CDR3 protein: CATSRGNSRYEQYF. The CDR3 DNA sequence: TGTGCCACCAGCAGAGGAAATTCACGCTACGAGCAGTACTTC.

J is TRBJ1-2 and V is TRBV6-5; D remains ambiguous. Germline loops: CDR1 MNHEY, CDR2 SVGAGI. This CDR3 contains 14 residues. The germline V and J ends were trimmed by 2 bases and 4 bases, with 11 bases remaining between them. The CDR3 bases are TGTGCCAGCAGTTACGGAGGGATTCCCTATGGCTACACCTTC. It translates to CASSYGGIPYGYTF.

The V call is TRBV7-6, the J call TRBJ2-7; D is unclear. The CDR3 totals 15 residues. Per the germline V gene, CDR1 is SGHVS and CDR2 is FNYEAQ. The germline V and J ends were trimmed by 0 bases and 0 bases, with 9 bases remaining between them. The CDR3 nucleotides are TGTGCCAGCAGCTTAGCAGACTGGAGCTCCTACGAGCAGTACTTC. The encoded protein is CASSLADWSSYEQYF.

This clone was detected only once. The chain links TRBV27 to TRBJ1-1, with a tentative D call TRBD1 (5 bases). Germline V gene data show CDR1 as MNHEY and CDR2 as SMNVEV (reference sequence). This CDR3 contains 14 residues. The V end lost 3 bases, the J end lost 3 bases, and 11 bases lay between the germline ends. The CDR3 coding sequence is TGTGCCAGCAGTTTGAGGGGAGGTGACACTGAAGCTTTCTTT. Protein sequence: CASSLRGGDTEAFF.

The chain is built from TRBV5-6 and TRBJ2-3, with D possibly matching TRBD2 (7 bases). CDR1 and CDR2 from the germline V gene are SGHDT and YYEEEE. This CDR3 has 17 amino acids. The ends were cut back, 1 base at V and 5 bases at J, with 20 bases in the middle. CDR3 nucleotides: TGTGCCAGCAGCTTGCGGCTAGCGGAGACAGGTCGAGATACGCAGTATTTT. Protein product: CASSLRLAETGRDTQYF.

The rearrangement joins TRBV6-2 or TRBV6-3 to TRBJ2-1, with 9 bases that match TRBD2. The junction had 7 bases not matched to a gene; V was cut back by 0 bases and J by 7 bases. Looked up from germline, CDR1 is MNHEY and CDR2 is SVGEGT. The CDR3 length is 16 residues. The CDR3 spells CASSYSRAGGRNEQFF. DNA of the CDR3: TGTGCCAGCAGTTACTCGAGAGCGGGAGGTCGGAATGAGCAGTTCTTC.

Concerning this clone itself: The sample has other DNA sequences that encode this CDR3 too. This chain links TRBV5-1 with TRBJ2-5; D ambiguous. This CDR3 region has 11 residues. With 4 bases removed from V and 1 base from J, the gap between germline ends came to 2 bases. Germline CDR1 and CDR2: SGHRS and YFSETQ. The CDR3 sequence is CASSLQETQYF. The CDR3 DNA follows: TGCGCCAGCAGCCTCCAAGAGACCCAGTACTTC.

The J gene is TRBJ2-2, the V gene TRBV7-3, with 8 positions matching TRBD1. V lost 6 bases to trimming and J lost 7 bases; unmatched junction nucleotides: 10. The CDR3 is 15 amino acids. Germline values: CDR1 SGHTA, CDR2 FQGTGA. The CDR3 protein is CASRGPGGANGELFF. The CDR3 DNA follows: TGTGCCAGCAGGGGACCAGGGGGCGCAAACGGGGAGCTGTTTTTT.

This clone was found a few times. V gene TRBV2 combines with J gene TRBJ1-1, with D tentatively TRBD1 (6 bases). V was pared by 7 bases and J by 2 bases, with 11 bases between. Germline V gene data show CDR1 as SNHLY and CDR2 as FYNNEI. This CDR3 comprises 13 residues. The DNA of the CDR3 is TGTGCCAGCACGGTACAGGGTAACACTGAAGCTTTCTTT. Protein product: CASTVQGNTEAFF.

The CDR3, as DNA: TGTGCCAGCAGCCTCCGTTTGAGTGGAGCCTATGGCTACACCTTC. This translates into CASSLRLSGAYGYTF. V is TRBV14 and J is TRBJ1-2, with unresolved D. Germline CDR1 reads SGHDN; CDR2 reads FVKESK. The germline V and J ends were trimmed by 4 bases and 4 bases, with 16 bases remaining between them. The CDR3 extends over 15 amino acids.

This clone was detected once. V is TRBV3-1 (or the pseudogene TRBV3-2) and J is TRBJ1-6; D not resolved. The germline V gene encodes CDR1 LGHDT and CDR2 YNNKEL (reference sequence). Trimming removed 4 bases from V and 11 bases from J, with 12 bases in between. CDR3 length: 13 amino acids. The CDR3 DNA follows: TGTGCCAGCAGCCCCGCCCCCGGTACACCCCTCCACTTT. Translated: CASSPAPGTPLHF.

The rearrangement joins TRBV5-1 to TRBJ1-6; tentative D call: TRBD1 (6 bases). The ends were cut back, 3 bases at V and 6 bases at J, with 10 bases in the middle. The germline CDR1 and CDR2 sequences are SGHRS and YFSETQ. CDR3 size: 14 residues. CDR3 nucleotides: TGCGCCAGCAGCTCACAGGGTTCTAATTCACCCCTCCACTTT. Encoded protein: CASSSQGSNSPLHF.

The CDR3 bases are TGTGCCAGCAGTGAGGGGGGATGGACTGAAGCTTTCTTT. Protein product: CASSEGGWTEAFF. The chain combines TRBV2 with TRBJ1-1; maybe TRBD1 (5 bases). The CDR3 sequence is 13 residues long. V was shortened by 3 bases and J by 5 bases, with 10 bases between the two germline ends. The germline V gene has CDR1 SNHLY and CDR2 FYNNEI. Full variable domain (remainder filled in from reference TRBV2 and TRBJ1-1): EPEVTQTPSHQVTQMGQEVILRCVPISNHLYFYWYRQILGQKVEFLVSFYNNEISEKSEIFDDQFSVERPDGSNFTLKIRSTKLEDSAMYFCASSEGGWTEAFFGQGTRLTVV.